This TCR beta chain stems from a study of blood T cell repertoires in COVID-19. The overall study: The United States, Italy and Spain were the sources of the acute and convalescent COVID-19 samples. Sources were T cells, B-cell-depleted T cells, or PBMCs; the material itself was cDNA or gDNA.

Clones were sequenced by immunoSEQ multiplex PCR, and TCRdb holds only the in-frame ones, with some missing. Found here are about 150,000 clones, 65% to 90% of them singletons; the top ten hold around an eighth. Enrollment of patients from Seattle took place during active infection, with longitudinal follow-up. Losses at the gene ends were 4 bases for V and 4 bases for J; bases not matched to a gene: 6. The CDR3 is 16 residues long. Germline V gives CDR1 SGHNT, CDR2 YYREEE (reference sequence). The material sequenced was peripheral blood. The TCR was taken from a woman aged 60-75 years with COVID-19, enrolled during active disease. V and J are TRBV5-4 and TRBJ2-1, with 12 positions matching TRBD2. The CDR3 DNA follows: TGTGCCAGCAGCAAAACTAGCGGGGGGTTATACAATGAGCAGTTCTTC. Translated: CASSKTSGGLYNEQFF.